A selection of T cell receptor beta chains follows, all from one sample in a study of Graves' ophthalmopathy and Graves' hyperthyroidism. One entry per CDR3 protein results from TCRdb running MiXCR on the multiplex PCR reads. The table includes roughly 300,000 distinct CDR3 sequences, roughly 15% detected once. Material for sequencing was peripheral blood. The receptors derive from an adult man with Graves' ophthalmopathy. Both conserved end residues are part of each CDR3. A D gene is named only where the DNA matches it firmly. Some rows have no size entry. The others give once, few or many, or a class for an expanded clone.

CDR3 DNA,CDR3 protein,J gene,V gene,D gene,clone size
TGTGCCAGCAGCGAAACCCCGAATACTGAAGCTTTCTTT,CASSETPNTEAFF,TRBJ1-1,TRBV6-1,.,many
TGTGCCAGCAGCTCACAAGGACAGGGGAACACTGAAGCTTTCTTT,CASSSQGQGNTEAFF,TRBJ1-1,TRBV7-2,TRBD1,many
TGTGCCAGCAGTTTCGGGACCGTTCGGCCTTCACCCCTCCACTTT,CASSFGTVRPSPLHF,TRBJ1-6,TRBV6-5,.,many
TGTGCCAGCAGCCCCCGGGACAGAGAGACCCAGTACTTC,CASSPRDRETQYF,TRBJ2-5,TRBV7-9,TRBD1,many
TGTGCCTGGAGCAGAGCGGGGGGAATGACCCAGTACTTC,CAWSRAGGMTQYF,TRBJ2-5,TRBV30,TRBD2,many
TGTGCCAGCAGTTGGGCGTCCCGGCCAGGCAATCAGCCCCAGCATTTT,CASSWASRPGNQPQHF,TRBJ1-5,TRBV12-3/TRBV12-4,.,.
TGTGCCAGCAGTCCTACCGGGACAGCCTATAATTCACCCCTCCACTTT,CASSPTGTAYNSPLHF,TRBJ1-6,TRBV6-1,TRBD1,many
TGTGCCAGCAGTTACTCTCAGGGAGGCGATTCACCCCTCCACTTT,CASSYSQGGDSPLHF,TRBJ1-6,TRBV6-2/TRBV6-3,.,many
TGTGCCACCAGTGATGCAGTGGGACAGCTGTCCCCCGGGGAGCTGTTTTTT,CATSDAVGQLSPGELFF,TRBJ2-2,TRBV24-1,TRBD1,many
TGTGCCAGCAGCTTAAGACCCGGCTCTGGAAACACCATATATTTT,CASSLRPGSGNTIYF,TRBJ1-3,TRBV13,.,many
TGTGCCAGCAGCTTTCCGACTAGCGGGAGCAGAGAGACCCAGTACTTC,CASSFPTSGSRETQYF,TRBJ2-5,TRBV13,TRBD2,many
TGCGCCAGCAGCCAACCCAGGGTTGGGGCCAACGTCCTGACTTTC,CASSQPRVGANVLTF,TRBJ2-6,TRBV4-1,.,many
TGTGCCAGCAGTCCCTGGACAGAGAGCTACACCTTC,CASSPWTESYTF,TRBJ1-2,TRBV7-2,.,.
TGCAGTGCTAGATCGGGGGGTACCAAAAACATTCAGTACTTC,CSARSGGTKNIQYF,TRBJ2-4,TRBV20-1,TRBD2,many
TGCGCCAGCAGCTCACAGGGAATAGAGACCCAGTACTTC,CASSSQGIETQYF,TRBJ2-5,TRBV5-1,.,many
TGTGCCAGCAGCCGACCACAGGGAATCCTCCCAGAGACCCAGTACTTC,CASSRPQGILPETQYF,TRBJ2-5,TRBV4-2,.,few
TGTGCCAGCGGTTACTCGAAGGGCCACCCCTCAGAGACCCAGTACTTC,CASGYSKGHPSETQYF,TRBJ2-5,TRBV6-2/TRBV6-3,.,.
TGTGCCAGCAGCTTGATGGCAAACACCGGGGAGCTGTTTTTT,CASSLMANTGELFF,TRBJ2-2,TRBV7-3,.,.
TGTGCCAGCAGTTACGGAGACGGGGATTACAATGAGCAGTTCTTC,CASSYGDGDYNEQFF,TRBJ2-1,TRBV6-5,.,few
TGTGCCAGCACGCAGGGTGGGAACACTGAAGCTTTCTTT,CASTQGGNTEAFF,TRBJ1-1,TRBV6-5,.,many
TGTGCCAGCAGTGACGGAGCGGGGGTGACCCAGTACTTC,CASSDGAGVTQYF,TRBJ2-5,TRBV6-1,TRBD2,.
TGTGCCAGCAGACTCGGACGGACCTACGAGCAGTACTTC,CASRLGRTYEQYF,TRBJ2-7,TRBV12-3/TRBV12-4,.,many
TGTGCCAGCAGTCAGAACGTCGACAGGGTGTATGGCTACACCTTC,CASSQNVDRVYGYTF,TRBJ1-2,TRBV27,TRBD1,many
TGCACTGGAGGGCTTGGGACGGGGTACTTC,CTGGLGTGYF,TRBJ2-7,TRBV29-1,.,few
TGTGCCAGCAGTGAATTGGGGACCTCCGAGCAGTACTTC,CASSELGTSEQYF,TRBJ2-7,TRBV6-1,.,many
TGTGCCAGCAGCTACACCGACAGCCAGAACACTGAAGCTTTCTTT,CASSYTDSQNTEAFF,TRBJ1-1,TRBV4-2,.,many
TGTGCCAGCAGGGGGGACAGAGATAGCAATCAGCCCCAGCATTTT,CASRGDRDSNQPQHF,TRBJ1-5,TRBV6-1,TRBD1,many
TGTGCCAGCAGCCCCGCGGTTGGCAATCAGCCCCAGCATTTT,CASSPAVGNQPQHF,TRBJ1-5,TRBV9,.,many
TGTGCCAGCAGTGAAAAACGGACAGGGTTTCATGGAGCTTTCTTT,CASSEKRTGFHGAFF,TRBJ1-1,TRBV6-1,TRBD1,once
TGTGCCAGCAGAGCTCCGGGCCTTAGGGCGGAAGCTTTCTTT,CASRAPGLRAEAFF,TRBJ1-1,TRBV6-1,.,once